This T cell receptor beta chain was identified in a study of blood T cell repertoires in COVID-19 (dated by TCRdb to 2018 to 2021). For the wider study: The collaborator samples originated in the United States, Italy and Spain and spanned the acute and convalescent phases of COVID-19. The material from the prospective study consisted of cDNA or gDNA derived from T cells, B-cell-depleted T cells, or PBMCs. Where HLA class I and class II types were available, the types were taken from metadata supplied by the sample provider, not from assay-based typing. Subjects who had been exposed to COVID-19, were actively infected with it, or had recovered from it provided the deeply sampled blood TCRbeta repertoires that made up the dataset. Nearly every sample came with metadata listing a de-identified subject ID, COVID-19 status, age in years and sex. A freely available public database, intended as a resource for researchers studying the immune response to SARS-CoV-2, is where the repertoires were released. Samples came from the ongoing ImmuneRACE study (first 160 participants) plus 1,254 subjects from 6 global collaborators.

Points the paper makes about the study in general: The quantity of clinical and demographic metadata differed by source and by participant and was supplied without curation.

From its cysteine to its phenylalanine, the CDR3 spans 15 amino acids. The only DNA kept is the CDR3, 45 bases in frame from the first base. The trim is 8 bases for V and 0 bases for J, with a gap of 13 bases between the germline ends. CDR1 MDHEN and CDR2 SYDVKM are derived from the germline V gene. Enrolling through a virtual design, the prospective study's participants ranged in age from roughly 18 to 90 years and lived across roughly 24 United States geographic areas. Cohort assignment in the prospective study relied on participant-reported clinical history from a screening survey and a study questionnaire. In the prospective study, whole blood, serum and a nasopharyngeal or oropharyngeal swab were collected from each participant by mobile phlebotomists. Participants in the prospective study had the option to provide additional blood draws and questionnaires over a 2-month period. Blood samples from the prospective study were shipped frozen or at room temperature prior to DNA extraction.

This clone was observed a handful of times. Its antigen remains undetermined. Base-call qualities are not available, and no considerably larger clone is one nucleotide away. TCRbeta CDR3 regions were amplified from genomic DNA by means of the immunoSEQ Assay, a bias-controlled multiplex PCR. As for the original processing: Nucleated cell counts per sample were estimated from amplification of reference gene primers within the assay. To quantify the absolute abundance of each unique TCRbeta CDR3 rearrangement, sequence reads were collapsed and filtered. For each sample, productive Simpson clonality was calculated by taking the square root of Simpson's diversity index across productive rearrangements. This is the immuneACCESS table as TCRdb keeps it, with only in-frame sequences that have V and J called. A part of the clones is gone; compared with another copy, unresolved V genes explain less than half, and the rest is unexplained. For V, J and clone size, that table is used; D and trimming come from the DNA. The sample has approximately 210,000 clones on record, 81% of them singletons. The ten largest clones take up around 9.3% of the sample.

This receptor was taken from a woman aged 45-65 years with acute COVID-19. The chain links TRBV28 with TRBJ1-4; possibly the D gene is TRBD1, per 5 matching bases. Sequencing was performed on PBMCs or T cells enriched from blood (not recorded which). The DNA reads as follows: TGTGCCAGCGGATTGACAGCTTCAACTAATGAAAAACTGTTTTTT. The resulting protein is CASGLTASTNEKLFF.